Shown below are 7 T cell receptor beta chains from a single sample sequenced in a study of Tregs in tolerant kidney transplant recipients. The assay was immunoSEQ multiplex PCR, and TCRdb's table has in-frame clones only and misses some. The data contain roughly 250,000 clones, about 86% of them singletons. Sample: CD4+ T cells from blood. These receptors originate from a human donor in good health.

The chain recombines TRBV5-1 with TRBJ1-1; D not resolved. CDR1 is SGHRS, CDR2 YFSETQ, per germline. Trimming took 3 bases from V and 0 from J, leaving 9 bases between them. CDR3 length equals 14 residues. The DNA for the CDR3 is TGCGCCAGCAGCTCCCCTAACCTGAACACTGAAGCTTTCTTT. It translates to CASSSPNLNTEAFF.

The V and J genes are TRBV6-5 and TRBJ1-1; D gene uncertain. V shed 8 bases and J shed 14 bases, with 15 bases lying between them. There are 10 residues in the CDR3. The V gene's germline CDR1 is MNHEY and CDR2 SVGAGI. This CDR3 is CASGDAWAFF. CDR3 bases: TGTGCCAGCGGTGATGCATGGGCATTCTTT.

The V call is TRBV19, the J call TRBJ2-5; no firm D call. The CDR3 has 16 residues. Trimming stripped 3 bases from V and 5 bases from J, with 19 bases between. Per germline, CDR1 LNHDA and CDR2 SQIVND (reference sequence). The CDR3 DNA follows: TGTGCCAGTAGTATTAGTACGGTGTCCCCGACGGAGACCCAGTACTTC. Protein: CASSISTVSPTETQYF. Complete variable domain (other parts from reference TRBV19 and TRBJ2-5): DGGITQSPKYLFRKEGQNVTLSCEQNLNHDAMYWYRQDPGQGLRLIYYSQIVNDFQKGDIAEGYSVSREKKESFPLTVTSAQKNPTAFYLCASSISTVSPTETQYFGPGTRLLVL.

CDR3 amino acids: CATLRMPKNTEAFF. The CDR3 coding sequence is TGTGCCACCCTACGGATGCCCAAGAACACTGAAGCTTTCTTT. The chain carries TRBV18 and TRBJ1-1; D remains unclear. This CDR3 contains 14 residues. In germline, CDR1 is KGHSH, CDR2 LQKENI. V gave up 10 bases and J gave up 1 base, with 16 bases separating them.

V is TRBV6-5 and J is TRBJ2-1; TRBD1 aligns across 8 bases. This CDR3 has 13 amino acids. Germline assignment: CDR1 MNHEY and CDR2 SVGAGI. After removal of 4 bases from V and 12 bases from J, the junction contained 8 bases not matched to a gene. The CDR3 reads CASSLPATGGQFF. The DNA for the CDR3 is TGTGCCAGCAGTTTACCGGCCACAGGGGGGCAGTTCTTC.

The V gene is TRBV7-3, the J gene TRBJ2-3; D is ambiguous. Germline V CDR1 and CDR2: SGHTA, FQGTGA. The CDR3 has 14 amino acids. Trimming cost V 0 bases and J 4 bases, with 8 bases left between them. The CDR3 region is CASSLTGSADTQYF. CDR3 in DNA: TGTGCCAGCAGCTTAACAGGGTCGGCAGATACGCAGTATTTT.

The chain uses TRBV6-1 and TRBJ2-7; no clear D. The CDR3 contains 13 residues. Germline V CDR1 and CDR2: MNHNS, SASEGT. Trimming removed 8 bases at V and 0 bases at J, with 11 bases between. The CDR3 sequence is CASGLESSYEQYF. CDR3 nucleotide sequence: TGTGCCAGCGGCTTAGAGAGCTCCTACGAGCAGTACTTC.